Listed below are T cell receptor beta chains from one sample, sequenced in a study of T cells after yellow fever vaccination. TCRdb itself ran the 5' RACE reads through MiXCR, one entry per CDR3 protein. The top ten clones hold under 45% of a sample with around 70,000 distinct CDR3 sequences, 7.1% of them seen once. This specimen was CD8+ T cells sorted from PBMCs, taken around 5 days after the first yellow fever vaccination. These receptors originate from a man between 18 and 29 years old who received the YFV17D yellow fever vaccine. The CDR3 runs from the conserved cysteine through the conserved F or W. The order of the fields is J gene, D gene, CDR3 length, clone size, V gene, CDR3 DNA, CDR3 protein. D genes are given only for firm matches. For some rows the clone size is stated as once, few or many, or as a class when expanded; others skip it.

j_call: TRBJ2-1
d_call: TRBD2
cdr3_length: 14
clone_size: once
v_call: TRBV7-9
cdr3_nt: TGTGCCAGCCAGACTAGCGGGGGGTACAATGAGCAGTTCTTC
cdr3_aa: CASQTSGGYNEQFF

j_call: TRBJ2-2
d_call: -
cdr3_length: 11
clone_size: -
v_call: TRBV10-2
cdr3_nt: TGCGCCACCAGGGAAACCGGGGAGCTGTTTTTT
cdr3_aa: CATRETGELFF

j_call: TRBJ2-7
d_call: -
cdr3_length: 15
clone_size: -
v_call: TRBV12-3/TRBV12-4
cdr3_nt: TGTGACAGCAGTTTAGCAGGGTATAGTCACTACGAGCAGTACTTC
cdr3_aa: CDSSLAGYSHYEQYF

j_call: TRBJ2-5
d_call: -
cdr3_length: 15
clone_size: many
v_call: TRBV23-1
cdr3_nt: TGCGCCAGCAGTCAGGCAGGGCTTACTAAAGAGACCCAGTACTTC
cdr3_aa: CASSQAGLTKETQYF

j_call: TRBJ1-2
d_call: -
cdr3_length: 13
clone_size: few
v_call: TRBV27
cdr3_nt: TGTGCCAGCAGTCCCCGTGGGGCCTATGGCTACACCTTC
cdr3_aa: CASSPRGAYGYTF

j_call: TRBJ2-7
d_call: -
cdr3_length: 12
clone_size: many
v_call: TRBV20-1
cdr3_nt: TGCGGCTTTAGAGGGGGGCCGGGGGAGCAGTACTTC
cdr3_aa: CGFRGGPGEQYF

j_call: TRBJ1-2
d_call: TRBD1
cdr3_length: 15
clone_size: few
v_call: TRBV20-1
cdr3_nt: TGCAGTGCTAGATCGGACAGGGCGAGTTTACAAGGCTACACCTTC
cdr3_aa: CSARSDRASLQGYTF

j_call: TRBJ2-3
d_call: -
cdr3_length: 16
clone_size: many
v_call: TRBV7-2
cdr3_nt: TGTGCCAGCAGCTTAATTTGGGGGGCCACACGAGATACGCAGTATTTT
cdr3_aa: CASSLIWGATRDTQYF

j_call: TRBJ2-1
d_call: -
cdr3_length: 16
clone_size: many
v_call: TRBV2
cdr3_nt: TGTGCCAGCAGTGCCGGGACAAAGAGCTCCTACAATGAGCAGTTCTTC
cdr3_aa: CASSAGTKSSYNEQFF

j_call: TRBJ2-2
d_call: -
cdr3_length: 15
clone_size: many
v_call: TRBV12-3/TRBV12-4
cdr3_nt: TGTGCCACCATGAGGAGGGGTCAGAACACCGGGGAGCTGTTTTTT
cdr3_aa: CATMRRGQNTGELFF

j_call: TRBJ2-1
d_call: -
cdr3_length: 13
clone_size: many
v_call: TRBV7-8
cdr3_nt: TGTGCCAGCAGCTTAACCTCCTACAATGAGCAGTTCTTC
cdr3_aa: CASSLTSYNEQFF

j_call: TRBJ1-1
d_call: TRBD1
cdr3_length: 14
clone_size: -
v_call: TRBV7-9
cdr3_nt: TGTGCCAGCAGCCCGGACAGGGGTAGCACTGAAGCTTTCTTT
cdr3_aa: CASSPDRGSTEAFF

j_call: TRBJ1-1
d_call: -
cdr3_length: 15
clone_size: few
v_call: TRBV7-2
cdr3_nt: TGTGCCAGCAGCGTTAGCGGGGGGCTGAACACTGAAGCTTTCTTT
cdr3_aa: CASSVSGGLNTEAFF

j_call: TRBJ1-1
d_call: -
cdr3_length: 13
clone_size: few
v_call: TRBV6-2/TRBV6-3
cdr3_nt: TGTGCCAGCAGTTATCAGGGGCCCGGTGAAGCTTTCTTT
cdr3_aa: CASSYQGPGEAFF

j_call: TRBJ2-3
d_call: -
cdr3_length: 13
clone_size: -
v_call: TRBV7-9
cdr3_nt: TGTGCCAGCAGCTTGTTAGTTACAGATACGCAGTATTTT
cdr3_aa: CASSLLVTDTQYF

j_call: TRBJ2-2
d_call: -
cdr3_length: 16
clone_size: many
v_call: TRBV15
cdr3_nt: TGTGCCACCAGCAGAGAAACGGGTGCTCACACCGGGGAGCTGTTTTTT
cdr3_aa: CATSRETGAHTGELFF

j_call: TRBJ2-1
d_call: TRBD2
cdr3_length: 18
clone_size: -
v_call: TRBV4-3
cdr3_nt: TGCGCCAGCAGCCAAGACCCTAGCGGGGGAACCCTCTACAATGAGCAGTTCTTC
cdr3_aa: CASSQDPSGGTLYNEQFF

j_call: TRBJ1-2
d_call: TRBD1
cdr3_length: 14
clone_size: few
v_call: TRBV20-1
cdr3_nt: TGCAGTGCTAGACTTAACGACAGGGGGATTGTCTACACCTTC
cdr3_aa: CSARLNDRGIVYTF

j_call: TRBJ1-5
d_call: -
cdr3_length: 15
clone_size: -
v_call: TRBV7-9
cdr3_nt: TGTGCCAGCAGCCCTCCGGGCGGAAACGATCAGCCCCAGCATTTT
cdr3_aa: CASSPPGGNDQPQHF

j_call: TRBJ1-5
d_call: TRBD1
cdr3_length: 12
clone_size: many
v_call: TRBV7-9
cdr3_nt: TGTGCCAGCGGGACAGGGAATCAGCCCCAGCATTTT
cdr3_aa: CASGTGNQPQHF

j_call: TRBJ2-1
d_call: -
cdr3_length: 15
clone_size: many
v_call: TRBV4-1
cdr3_nt: TGCGCCAGCAGCCAAGATGGGCCGGGGCAGGGTGAGCAGTTCTTC
cdr3_aa: CASSQDGPGQGEQFF

j_call: TRBJ1-1
d_call: -
cdr3_length: 15
clone_size: -
v_call: TRBV7-8
cdr3_nt: TGTGCCAGCAGCTTAGGGCCGGGGCCGAACACTGAAGCTTTCTTT
cdr3_aa: CASSLGPGPNTEAFF

j_call: TRBJ2-1
d_call: TRBD2
cdr3_length: 13
clone_size: many
v_call: TRBV7-3
cdr3_nt: TGTGCCAGCAGCCCCGGGACTAGGAGTGAGCAGTTCTTC
cdr3_aa: CASSPGTRSEQFF

j_call: TRBJ1-2
d_call: TRBD1
cdr3_length: 15
clone_size: few
v_call: TRBV7-9
cdr3_nt: TGTGCCAGCAGCCCGACCCCAGACAGGGCGCGGGGCTACACCTTC
cdr3_aa: CASSPTPDRARGYTF

j_call: TRBJ2-7
d_call: -
cdr3_length: 16
clone_size: few
v_call: TRBV7-9
cdr3_nt: TGTGCCAGCAGCCCCCTAGGGGGGATACCATCCTACGAGCAGTACTTC
cdr3_aa: CASSPLGGIPSYEQYF

j_call: TRBJ2-5
d_call: -
cdr3_length: 17
clone_size: -
v_call: TRBV5-1
cdr3_nt: TGCGCCAGCAGCCGGAACTCGGTGGGGATGGGGCAAGAGACCCAGTACTTC
cdr3_aa: CASSRNSVGMGQETQYF

j_call: TRBJ2-3
d_call: TRBD1
cdr3_length: 15
clone_size: -
v_call: TRBV29-1
cdr3_nt: TGCAGCGTCGAACCGGGACAGCGGTCAACAGATACGCAGTATTTT
cdr3_aa: CSVEPGQRSTDTQYF

j_call: TRBJ1-2
d_call: TRBD1
cdr3_length: 15
clone_size: -
v_call: TRBV6-5
cdr3_nt: TGTGCCAGCAGTTACTCAGGACAGGGGGCGAGGGGCTACACCTTC
cdr3_aa: CASSYSGQGARGYTF

j_call: TRBJ1-1
d_call: -
cdr3_length: 11
clone_size: few
v_call: TRBV6-5
cdr3_nt: TGTGCCAGCAGCACAGGTGAAGACGCTTTCTTT
cdr3_aa: CASSTGEDAFF

j_call: TRBJ2-7
d_call: -
cdr3_length: 14
clone_size: -
v_call: TRBV2
cdr3_nt: TGTGCCAGCAGTGACTCACAGGGATACTACGAGCAGTACTTC
cdr3_aa: CASSDSQGYYEQYF

j_call: TRBJ2-5
d_call: TRBD2
cdr3_length: 14
clone_size: few
v_call: TRBV20-1
cdr3_nt: TGCAGTGCTGGACTAGCGGGATTCCAAGAGACCCAGTACTTC
cdr3_aa: CSAGLAGFQETQYF

j_call: TRBJ2-1
d_call: -
cdr3_length: 15
clone_size: many
v_call: TRBV4-1
cdr3_nt: TGCGCCAGCAGCCAAGAGGGGGGCAGTTACAATGAGCAGTTCTTC
cdr3_aa: CASSQEGGSYNEQFF

j_call: TRBJ2-1
d_call: -
cdr3_length: 16
clone_size: few
v_call: TRBV7-8
cdr3_nt: TGTGCCAGCAGCTCCCTTCTGACGGGGACCTACAATGAGCAGTTCTTC
cdr3_aa: CASSSLLTGTYNEQFF

j_call: TRBJ2-3
d_call: -
cdr3_length: 14
clone_size: many
v_call: TRBV7-8
cdr3_nt: TGTGCCAGCGGCCGAAGGGGTTTCACAGATACGCAGTATTTT
cdr3_aa: CASGRRGFTDTQYF

j_call: TRBJ1-4
d_call: -
cdr3_length: 14
clone_size: -
v_call: TRBV7-9
cdr3_nt: TGTGCCAGCAGCTTTGGGGGCCTGGAGGAAAAACTGTTTTTT
cdr3_aa: CASSFGGLEEKLFF

j_call: TRBJ2-7
d_call: TRBD1
cdr3_length: 13
clone_size: many
v_call: TRBV29-1
cdr3_nt: TGCAGCGTATGGGGACAGGGTGGGAACGAGCAGTACTTC
cdr3_aa: CSVWGQGGNEQYF

j_call: TRBJ1-2
d_call: -
cdr3_length: 14
clone_size: few
v_call: TRBV6-2/TRBV6-3
cdr3_nt: TGTGCCAGCAGTTTCAGGGGTCCCCTCTACGGCTACACCTTC
cdr3_aa: CASSFRGPLYGYTF

j_call: TRBJ2-2
d_call: -
cdr3_length: 12
clone_size: -
v_call: TRBV6-5
cdr3_nt: TGTGCCAGCAGTCACAGGGCCGGGGAGCTGTTTTTT
cdr3_aa: CASSHRAGELFF

j_call: TRBJ1-2
d_call: -
cdr3_length: 16
clone_size: -
v_call: TRBV7-2
cdr3_nt: TGTGCCAGCAGCATACGGGCAGGGGACTATAACTATGGCTACACCTTC
cdr3_aa: CASSIRAGDYNYGYTF

j_call: TRBJ2-5
d_call: TRBD2
cdr3_length: 14
clone_size: many
v_call: TRBV7-8
cdr3_nt: TGTGCCAGCAGCCCTTGGGGGGGTCCCGAGACCCAGTACTTC
cdr3_aa: CASSPWGGPETQYF

j_call: TRBJ2-1
d_call: -
cdr3_length: 16
clone_size: -
v_call: TRBV4-1
cdr3_nt: TGCGCCAGCAGCCAAGCCGGGCTCAGCTCCTACAATGAGCAGTTCTTC
cdr3_aa: CASSQAGLSSYNEQFF

j_call: TRBJ2-7
d_call: -
cdr3_length: 13
clone_size: -
v_call: TRBV10-3
cdr3_nt: TGTGCCATCGGTGGGGGGAGTAACTACGAGCAGTACTTC
cdr3_aa: CAIGGGSNYEQYF

j_call: TRBJ1-3
d_call: -
cdr3_length: 14
clone_size: many
v_call: TRBV20-1
cdr3_nt: TGCAGTGCGACCGGGACAAACTCTGGAAACACCATATATTTT
cdr3_aa: CSATGTNSGNTIYF

j_call: TRBJ1-5
d_call: -
cdr3_length: 15
clone_size: many
v_call: TRBV21-1
cdr3_nt: TGTGCCAGCAGCGGTAGGGGAGGGAGCAATCAGCCCCAGCATTTT
cdr3_aa: CASSGRGGSNQPQHF

j_call: TRBJ2-7
d_call: TRBD1
cdr3_length: 14
clone_size: -
v_call: TRBV7-6
cdr3_nt: TGTGCCAGCAGCTTAGTGGGACAGGTCGACGAGCAGTACTTC
cdr3_aa: CASSLVGQVDEQYF

j_call: TRBJ2-3
d_call: -
cdr3_length: 15
clone_size: many
v_call: TRBV6-5
cdr3_nt: TGTGCCAGCAGTTATTTCGTCGGATCCAGAGATACGCAGTATTTT
cdr3_aa: CASSYFVGSRDTQYF

j_call: TRBJ2-7
d_call: -
cdr3_length: 15
clone_size: -
v_call: TRBV9
cdr3_nt: TGTGCCAGCAGCCCGGACGGTACAAGCTCCTACGAGCAGTACTTC
cdr3_aa: CASSPDGTSSYEQYF